This T cell receptor (beta chain) was identified in a study of OX40 agonist ivuxolimab in advanced cancers. About the investigation overall: Ivuxolimab was a fully human IgG2 agonistic monoclonal antibody targeting the costimulatory receptor OX40 (CD134). Peripheral TCRbeta sequencing aimed to test whether ivuxolimab altered TCR sequence diversity and caused clonal T-cell expansion. The paper covers the monotherapy dose-escalation part of the phase I ivuxolimab trial, which included N of about 56 patients. The dose-escalation cohort was almost 85% male with a mean age of approximately 60 years, ranging from about 20 to 80. Intravenous ivuxolimab was administered to patients every 2 weeks at six dose levels: 0.01, 0.1, 0.3, 1.5, 3 and 10 mg/kg. Partial responses were achieved by three dose-escalation patients, of whom one had hepatocellular carcinoma and two had cutaneous melanoma. Patients were allowed to have had prior anti-PD-1, anti-PD-L1 or anti-CTLA-4 therapy, and 40% to 45% of the dose-escalation patients had been treated with checkpoint inhibitors. Of the 50 to 55 patients in dose escalation, some 20 had hepatocellular carcinoma, some 15 had melanoma, 9 had renal cell carcinoma and 9 had head and neck cancer.

Overall study outcomes, separate from this receptor: Antigen specificity was not determined for the clonally expanded peripheral T cells. Low levels of normalized T-cell clonal expansion were also shown by some nonresponding patients. In the 0.1-3.0 mg/kg groups, partial responders had among the lowest normalized peripheral clonal expansion, particularly in CD8+ T cells. At doses from 0.1 to 3.0 mg/kg, clonal expansion was seen in both CD4+ and CD8+ blood T cells between baseline and week 6. On average, CD8+ T cells showed more expanded clones than CD4+ T cells after ivuxolimab.

Patients with autoimmune disease history or receiving systemic immunosuppression were excluded from the trial. In every dose cohort, peripheral blood was drawn for TCR sequencing at baseline, cycle 4 day 1, and cycle 7 day 1. Samples came from an open-label, multicenter, first-in-human phase I dose-escalation trial of ivuxolimab. Adults with locally advanced or metastatic head and neck squamous cell, hepatocellular, melanoma or renal cell carcinoma were enrolled in the trial. Before TCR sequencing, CD4+ T cells and CD8+ T cells were sorted from peripheral blood as separate populations. Regarding this clone: No antigen is known for it. No clone much larger than this one lies a single base away; base qualities are absent.

Genomic DNA was isolated from the sorted cells so that the TCRbeta CDR3 region could be sequenced. The immunoSEQ Assay was used to sequence the TCRbeta CDR3 regions. TCRdb retrieved this table from immuneACCESS and kept in-frame rearrangements only. Not all clones are present; in checked studies, unresolved V genes account for under half, and no reason is known for the remainder. The sample contains approximately 39,000 clones, approximately 80% of them found a single time. Roughly 10% of the sample rests with the top ten. The clonotype was recovered from an adult with an advanced solid tumor such as melanoma, head and neck, liver or kidney cancer. The sequenced sample was CD4+ or CD8+ T cells sorted from blood, obtained in a trial of the OX40 agonist ivuxolimab.

The CDR3 is CASSPPSTGSYEQYF. The DNA sequence follows: TGCGCCAGCAGCCCACCATCGACAGGGTCCTACGAGCAGTACTTC. The V and J genes are TRBV5-1 and TRBJ2-7, and TRBD1 aligns with 7 junction nucleotides. From cysteine to phenylalanine, the CDR3 is 15 amino acids long. Only the CDR3 part of the read is kept: 45 bases, read in frame from the first base. CDR1 is given as SGHRS and CDR2 as YFSETQ, both from the germline V gene. V has 4 bases trimmed and J has 1 base trimmed; junction bases matching no gene number 8. Where the CDR3 stops, the reference TRBV5-1 and TRBJ2-7 genes take over; the full variable domain is KAGVTQTPRYLIKTRGQQVTLSCSPISGHRSVSWYQQTPGQGLQFLFEYFSETQRNKGNFPGRFSGRQFSNSRSEMNVSTLELGDSALYLCASSPPSTGSYEQYFGPGTRLTVT.